This record concerns one T cell receptor (beta chain) sequence. Arm-PCR of CDR3 regions with iRepertoire HTBI primers generated TCR beta libraries. TCRdb processed the multiplex PCR reads anew with MiXCR; each CDR3 protein has one entry. There are about 540,000 distinct CDR3 sequences in the sample; roughly 13% occur only once, and 8% to 10% lies in the top ten. This record comes from a study of regulatory T cells in long-lasting Graves disease. Germline V CDR1 and CDR2: GTSNPN, SVGIG (reference sequence). CDR3 length: 13 amino acids. Trimming left V 3 bases short and J 5 bases short, with 12 bases between. The time point was: newly diagnosed GD, antithyroid drugs for less than 3 months. The TCR library used RNA extracted from PBMCs. In addition, the sample was reused for a study of T cells in Graves' hyperthyroidism and ophthalmopathy.

This chain joins TRBV30 and TRBJ2-3; D may be TRBD2 (6 bases). This specimen was peripheral blood mononuclear cells (PBMCs), taken at new diagnosis, from a patient treated with antithyroid drugs. This receptor was identified in a man younger than 45 with Graves disease. In DNA, the CDR3 is TGTGCCTGGAGCCCCGCCGGGGGAGATACGCAGTATTTT. Translating gives CAWSPAGGDTQYF.